This T cell receptor beta chain was profiled in a study of blood T cell repertoires in COVID-19. Study summary: T cells, B-cell-depleted T cells, or PBMCs supplied cDNA or gDNA.

The CDR3 has 13 residues. The germline CDR1 and CDR2 sequences are LGHNA and YSLEER. The V end was cut by 1 base, the J end by 5 bases, with 6 bases between. This clone was recorded once. Measured with immunoSEQ multiplex PCR; TCRdb has only the in-frame clones, and not every one. The data show some 94,000 clones, with 84% seen just once and 1.5% to 2.5% held by the top ten. This sequence was found in a man between 65 and 80 years old with active or convalescent COVID-19. Input material: peripheral blood. The chain combines TRBV4-3 with TRBJ1-5; D not certain. CDR3 loop: CASSQGRDQPQHF. The CDR3 DNA is TGCGCCAGCAGCCAAGGACGGGATCAGCCCCAGCATTTT.